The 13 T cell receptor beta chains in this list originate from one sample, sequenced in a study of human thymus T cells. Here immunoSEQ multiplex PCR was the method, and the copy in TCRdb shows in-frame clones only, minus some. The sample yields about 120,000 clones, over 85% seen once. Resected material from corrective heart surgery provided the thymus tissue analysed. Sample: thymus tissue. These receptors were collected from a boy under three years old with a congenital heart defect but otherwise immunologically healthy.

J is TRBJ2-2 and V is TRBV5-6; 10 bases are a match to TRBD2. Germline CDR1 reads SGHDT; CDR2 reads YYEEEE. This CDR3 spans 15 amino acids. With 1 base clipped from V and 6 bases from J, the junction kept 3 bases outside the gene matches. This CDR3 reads CASSLSGGVAGELFF. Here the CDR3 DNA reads TGTGCCAGCAGCTTGAGCGGGGGGGTCGCCGGGGAGCTGTTTTTT.

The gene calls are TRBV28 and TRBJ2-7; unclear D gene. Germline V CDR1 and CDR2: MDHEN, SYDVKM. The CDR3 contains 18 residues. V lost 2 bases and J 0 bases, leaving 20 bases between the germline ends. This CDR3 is CASSLSPLVAVSSYEQYF. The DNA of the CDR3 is TGTGCCAGCAGTTTAAGTCCGTTGGTGGCGGTGAGCTCCTACGAGCAGTACTTC.

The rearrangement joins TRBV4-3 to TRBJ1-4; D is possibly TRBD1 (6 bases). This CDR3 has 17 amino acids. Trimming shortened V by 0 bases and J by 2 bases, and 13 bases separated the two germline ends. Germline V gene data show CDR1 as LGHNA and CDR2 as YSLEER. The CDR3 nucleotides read TGCGCCAGCAGCCAAGATCTAAAACAGGGCACTAATGAAAAACTGTTTTTT. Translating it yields CASSQDLKQGTNEKLFF.

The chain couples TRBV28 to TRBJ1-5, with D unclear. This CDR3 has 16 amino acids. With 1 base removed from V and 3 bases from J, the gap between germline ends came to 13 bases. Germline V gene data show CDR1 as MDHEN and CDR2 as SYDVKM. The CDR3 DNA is TGTGCCAGCAGTTTATCGCAGGAACCTCACAATCAGCCCCAGCATTTT. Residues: CASSLSQEPHNQPQHF.

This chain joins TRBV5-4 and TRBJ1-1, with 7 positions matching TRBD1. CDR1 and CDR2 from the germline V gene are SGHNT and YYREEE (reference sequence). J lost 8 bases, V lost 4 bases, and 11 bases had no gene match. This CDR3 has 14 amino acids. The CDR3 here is CASSGGQLGEEAFF. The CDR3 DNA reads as TGTGCCAGCAGCGGGGGACAGTTGGGGGAGGAAGCTTTCTTT.

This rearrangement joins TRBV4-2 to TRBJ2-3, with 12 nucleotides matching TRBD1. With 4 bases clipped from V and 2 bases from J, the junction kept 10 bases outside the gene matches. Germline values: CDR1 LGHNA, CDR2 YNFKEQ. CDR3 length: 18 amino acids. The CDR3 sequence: CASSRPPGTGGHTDTQYF. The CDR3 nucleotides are TGTGCCAGCAGCCGTCCCCCCGGGACAGGGGGCCACACAGATACGCAGTATTTT.

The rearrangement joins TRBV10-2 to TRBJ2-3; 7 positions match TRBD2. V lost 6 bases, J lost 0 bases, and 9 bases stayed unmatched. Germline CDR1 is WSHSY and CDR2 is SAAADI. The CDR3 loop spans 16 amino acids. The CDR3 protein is CASRGSGHPSTDTQYF. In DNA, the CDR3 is TGCGCCAGCAGGGGTAGCGGGCATCCTAGCACAGATACGCAGTATTTT.

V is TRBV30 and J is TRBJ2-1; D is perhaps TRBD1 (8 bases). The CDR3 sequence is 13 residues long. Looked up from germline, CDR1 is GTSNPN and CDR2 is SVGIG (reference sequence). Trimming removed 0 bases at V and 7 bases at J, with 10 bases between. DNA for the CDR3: TGTGCCTGGAGTGTACAGGGGGGGAATGAGCAGTTCTTC. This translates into CAWSVQGGNEQFF.

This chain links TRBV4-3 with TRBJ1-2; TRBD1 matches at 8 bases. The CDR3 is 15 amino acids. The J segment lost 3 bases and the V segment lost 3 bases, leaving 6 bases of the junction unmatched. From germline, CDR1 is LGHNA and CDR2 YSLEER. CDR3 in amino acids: CASSQGDRPYYGYTF. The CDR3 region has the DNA TGCGCCAGCAGCCAGGGGGACAGGCCCTACTATGGCTACACCTTC.

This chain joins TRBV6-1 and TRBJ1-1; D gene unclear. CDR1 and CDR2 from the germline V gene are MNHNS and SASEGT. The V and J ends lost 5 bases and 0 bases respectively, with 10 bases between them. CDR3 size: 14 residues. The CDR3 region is CASSREAMNTEAFF. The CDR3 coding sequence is TGTGCCAGCAGTAGAGAGGCTATGAACACTGAAGCTTTCTTT.

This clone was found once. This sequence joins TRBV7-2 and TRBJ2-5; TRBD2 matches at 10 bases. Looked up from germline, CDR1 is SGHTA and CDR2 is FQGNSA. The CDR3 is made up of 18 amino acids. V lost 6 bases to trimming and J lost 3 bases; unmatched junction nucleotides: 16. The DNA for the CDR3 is TGTGCCAGCAGTCGCCTAATTGTGAAGCGGGGGGGTAAAGAGACCCAGTACTTC. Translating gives CASSRLIVKRGGKETQYF.

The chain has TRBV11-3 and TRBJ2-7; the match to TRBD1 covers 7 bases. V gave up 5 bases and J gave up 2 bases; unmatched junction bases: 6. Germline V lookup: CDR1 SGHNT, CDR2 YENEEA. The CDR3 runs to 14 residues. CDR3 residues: CASSPGQSPYEQYF. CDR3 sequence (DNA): TGTGCCAGCAGCCCGGGACAGAGCCCCTACGAGCAGTACTTC. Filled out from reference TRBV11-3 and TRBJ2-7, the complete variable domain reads EAGVVQSPRYKIIEKKQPVAFWCNPISGHNTLYWYLQNLGQGPELLIRYENEEAVDDSQLPKDRFSAERLKGVDSTLKIQPAELGDSAVYLCASSPGQSPYEQYFGPGTRLTVT.

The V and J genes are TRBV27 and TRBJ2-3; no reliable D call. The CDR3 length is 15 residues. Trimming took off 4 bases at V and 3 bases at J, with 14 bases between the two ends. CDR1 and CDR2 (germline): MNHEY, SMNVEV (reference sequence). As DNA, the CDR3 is TGTGCCAGCAGTTCCCCCGACCGCCGTACAGATACGCAGTATTTT. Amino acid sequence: CASSSPDRRTDTQYF.